The text below deals with one TCR beta chain. The antigen is not known. The source of the sample is a study of radiotherapy plus CTLA-4 blockade in lung cancer. As for the study in general: There were objective responses in 18% of patients, and 31% had disease control. Findings and limits, study-wide: Radiotherapy plus ipilimumab was followed by expansion in blood of tumor-derived TCR clones. The authors reported that early blood T cell clone dynamics, with interferon-beta, best predicted response.

Chemo-refractory metastatic non-small-cell lung cancer patients were treated with focal radiation plus CTLA-4 blockade with ipilimumab. Some clones are missing from TCRdb's copy, which holds only in-frame ones; the method was immunoSEQ multiplex PCR. The table lists about 80,000 clones, more than 80% of them singletons, with roughly 0.87% in the top ten. Deletions cut 5 bases from V and 5 bases from J, with 12 bases between. The germline gives CDR1 LNHDA, CDR2 SQIVND (reference sequence). The CDR3 contains 13 residues. Material: peripheral blood, obtained from a patient treated with radiotherapy plus ipilimumab. This rearrangement joins TRBV19 to TRBJ2-5; D is possibly TRBD2 (5 bases). The source is a human donor with non-small cell lung cancer who had stable disease on radiotherapy plus ipilimumab. CDR3 sequence reads: CASSAGLAETQYF. The CDR3 DNA sequence: TGTGCCAGTAGTGCGGGTCTGGCGGAGACCCAGTACTTC.